These T cell receptor beta chains were read from a single sample in a study of T cell repertoires in cytomegalovirus infection. TCRdb called the reads again in MiXCR, with one record for every CDR3 protein. The repertoire includes under 800,000 distinct CDR3 sequences, roughly 26% of them detected once, and 6.5% to 10% sits in the top ten. The sample taken for sequencing was CD8+ T cells from PBMCs. The receptors come from a human donor in good health (CMV status not recorded). Some clones in this sample may be carry-over from other donors' samples. CDR3s include the opening cysteine and the closing phenylalanine or tryptophan. A D gene is named only where the DNA matches it firmly. Clone size is given for some rows only: seen once, a few or many times, or a class if the clone is expanded.

j_call | clone_size | d_call | v_call | cdr3_nt | cdr3_aa
TRBJ2-1 | few | NA | TRBV27 | TGTGCCAGCAGTTGGGCTCGGGGAGAGGAGCAGTTCTTC | CASSWARGEEQFF
TRBJ1-1 | NA | TRBD1 | TRBV13 | TGTGCCAGCAGCGCCCGGGACAGGGGGATGAATAATGCTTTCTTT | CASSARDRGMNNAFF
TRBJ2-5 | NA | NA | TRBV28 | TGTGCCAGCAGTTTGAGGGCAGGGTGGGGAGAGACCCAGTACTTC | CASSLRAGWGETQYF
TRBJ1-4 | few | NA | TRBV6-5 | TGTGCCAGCAGTTCCCCCCAAGGTAGGGAGAATGAAAAACTGTTTTTT | CASSSPQGRENEKLFF
TRBJ1-2 | few | NA | TRBV7-9 | TGTGCCAGCACTGAAGACTATGGCTACACCTTC | CASTEDYGYTF
TRBJ2-7 | few | TRBD1 | TRBV20-1 | TGCAGTGCTAGCCCGGGGACAGGTTTTGAGAACTACGAGCAGTACTTC | CSASPGTGFENYEQYF
TRBJ2-7 | many | NA | TRBV29-1 | TGCAGCGTTGAATCAGCCGGGACCGACTCCTACGAGCAGTACTTC | CSVESAGTDSYEQYF
TRBJ2-3 | many | TRBD2 | TRBV7-8 | TGTGCCAGCAGCTTACCCACTAGCGGGGACAGCACAGATACGCAGTATTTT | CASSLPTSGDSTDTQYF
TRBJ2-5 | NA | TRBD2 | TRBV2 | TGTGCCAGCAGTGTTCTAGCGGGGGGCGGCCAAGAGACCCAGTACTTC | CASSVLAGGGQETQYF
TRBJ1-1 | NA | NA | TRBV6-5 | TGTGCCAGCTCTAGTGAAGGTGCGGATCTGAACACTGAAGCTTTCTTT | CASSSEGADLNTEAFF
TRBJ1-1 | few | NA | TRBV14 | TGTGCCAGCAGCCAAGTATGGGGCACTGAAGCTTTCTTT | CASSQVWGTEAFF
TRBJ2-3 | few | NA | TRBV2 | TGTGCCAGTAAATACACCCGGGACTTCAGCACAGATACGCAGTATTTT | CASKYTRDFSTDTQYF
TRBJ1-5 | many | NA | TRBV4-1 | TGCGCCAGCAGCCAAGAGCCAGGAACAAGAGATCAGCCCCAGCATTTT | CASSQEPGTRDQPQHF
TRBJ1-2 | NA | NA | TRBV15 | TGTGCCACCAGCAGAGACGGGGCTAACTATGGCTACACCTTC | CATSRDGANYGYTF
TRBJ2-7 | NA | TRBD1 | TRBV4-1 | TGCGCCAGCAGCCACCCGGGACAGGGCTACGAGCAGTACTTC | CASSHPGQGYEQYF
TRBJ1-1 | NA | NA | TRBV20-1 | TGCAGTGTCATGGGGGTCGACACCATCGGGAACACTGAAGCTTTCTTT | CSVMGVDTIGNTEAFF
TRBJ2-3 | many | NA | TRBV28 | TGTGCCAGCAGCTTACGTGCAGATACGCAGTATTTT | CASSLRADTQYF
TRBJ2-5 | NA | NA | TRBV12-3/TRBV12-4 | TGTGCCAGTGAGTTCAAATCGGACAGGACCCAGTACTTC | CASEFKSDRTQYF
TRBJ2-5 | many | TRBD2 | TRBV2 | TGTGCCAGCAGTCCCTTGGGACTAGAGCAAGAGACCCAGTACTTC | CASSPLGLEQETQYF
TRBJ2-3 | many | TRBD2 | TRBV7-8 | TGTGCCAGCAGCTTGGCTAGCGGATACACAGATACGCAGTATTTT | CASSLASGYTDTQYF
TRBJ1-1 | NA | NA | TRBV29-1 | TGCAGCGTTCTAAGGGGTGACACTGAAGCTTTCTTT | CSVLRGDTEAFF
TRBJ1-6 | few | TRBD1 | TRBV11-2 | TGTGCCAGCAGCCCTGCAAGGACAGGGACTACGAGCTCCTATAATTCACCCCTCCACTTT | CASSPARTGTTSSYNSPLHF
TRBJ2-3 | few | NA | TRBV25-1 | TGTGCCAGCACCCGCACCGCTCGCACAGATACGCAGTATTTT | CASTRTARTDTQYF
TRBJ1-4 | many | NA | TRBV7-9 | TGTGCCAGCGCAAACTGGGGGACTAATGAAAAACTGTTTTTT | CASANWGTNEKLFF
TRBJ2-1 | NA | NA | TRBV19 | TGTGCCAGTAGTATGGTAGGGTCGAGCAATGAGCAGTTCTTC | CASSMVGSSNEQFF
TRBJ2-5 | many | TRBD2 | TRBV7-9 | TGTGCCAGCAGCCAGGGACTAGAAGAGACCCAGTACTTC | CASSQGLEETQYF
TRBJ1-5 | many | TRBD1 | TRBV7-9 | TGTGCCAGCAGCAAAACAGGGGAACACAATCAGCCCCAGCATTTT | CASSKTGEHNQPQHF
TRBJ2-7 | NA | TRBD1 | TRBV19 | TGTGCCAGTAGTATGGGACAGGGCTACGAGCAGTACTTC | CASSMGQGYEQYF
TRBJ2-4 | few | NA | TRBV11-2 | TGTGCCAGCAGCGCGGACATTCAGTACTTC | CASSADIQYF
TRBJ2-1 | NA | NA | TRBV6-2/TRBV6-3 | TGTGCCAGCAACCGAGAGTCCAACTACAATGAGCAGTTCTTC | CASNRESNYNEQFF
TRBJ1-2 | many | NA | TRBV6-1 | TGTGCCTCGGGGGGGGCCTATGGCTACACCTTC | CASGGAYGYTF
TRBJ2-1 | NA | NA | TRBV6-2/TRBV6-3 | TGTGTCAGCGGATACAATGAGCAGTTCTTC | CVSGYNEQFF
TRBJ1-5 | many | NA | TRBV7-6 | TGTGCCAGCAGCTTAAGGGACAAGCAGCCCCAGCATTTT | CASSLRDKQPQHF
TRBJ2-5 | many | NA | TRBV7-8 | TGTGCCAGCAGCTACGGGACTCAAAACGAAGAGACCCAGTACTTC | CASSYGTQNEETQYF
TRBJ2-5 | NA | NA | TRBV19 | TGTGCCAGTAGTATCTGGACGGGAGAGACCCAGTACTTC | CASSIWTGETQYF
TRBJ2-5 | few | NA | TRBV27 | TGTGCCAGCAGTTCTAACGGGAAAGAGACCCAGTACTTC | CASSSNGKETQYF
TRBJ2-4 | few | NA | TRBV6-2/TRBV6-3 | TGTGCCAGCAGTTACTCGCGTCCCAGGGGATTCGTTGGAAACATTCAGTACTTC | CASSYSRPRGFVGNIQYF
TRBJ1-5 | NA | TRBD1 | TRBV28 | TGTGCCAGCACCGACAGGGTTGGAAATCAGCCCCAGCATTTT | CASTDRVGNQPQHF
TRBJ2-3 | few | NA | TRBV20-1 | TGCAGTGCTAGAGTCGAGGAGACTGGAGATACGCAGTATTTT | CSARVEETGDTQYF
TRBJ1-5 | NA | TRBD1 | TRBV10-2 | TGCGCCAGCAGTGTGGACAGGGGGCCTCAGCCCCAGCATTTT | CASSVDRGPQPQHF
TRBJ2-7 | NA | NA | TRBV6-5 | TGTGCCAGCAGTTACTTCCGGGGGTACGAGCAGTACTTC | CASSYFRGYEQYF
TRBJ2-7 | NA | TRBD1 | TRBV5-6 | TGTGCCAGCAGCCCGGAACAGGGGGGTTCCTACGAGCAGTACTTC | CASSPEQGGSYEQYF
TRBJ2-7 | many | NA | TRBV12-3/TRBV12-4 | TGTGCCAGCAGTTTTCTAAGGATCGCCTACGAGCAGTACTTC | CASSFLRIAYEQYF
TRBJ2-7 | many | NA | TRBV12-5 | TGTGCTAGTGGACTCGGACAGACCTACGAGCAGTACTTC | CASGLGQTYEQYF
TRBJ2-2 | few | TRBD2 | TRBV20-1 | TGCAGTGTTAGCACTAGCGAGCGTACCGGGGAGCTGTTTTTT | CSVSTSERTGELFF
TRBJ2-1 | NA | NA | TRBV3-1 | TGTGCCAGCCGAAGAGCAGGGGGACTTATCGATGAGCAGTTCTTC | CASRRAGGLIDEQFF
TRBJ2-1 | NA | NA | TRBV7-9 | TGTGCCAGCAGCCCAGAGTCGGGGAGCTCCTACAATGAGCAGTTCTTC | CASSPESGSSYNEQFF
TRBJ1-2 | many | NA | TRBV7-8 | TGTGCCAGCAGCCAAAGGCGGGGGAACTATGGCTACACCTTC | CASSQRRGNYGYTF